What follows are 29 T cell receptor beta chains derived from one specimen sequenced in a study of T-cell memory formation after mild COVID-19. TCRdb analysed the 5' RACE reads with MiXCR anew, one entry per CDR3 protein. Here the sample spans some 300,000 distinct CDR3 sequences, roughly 19% being singletons. The sequenced sample consisted of PBMCs or a T cell subset sorted from them (not recorded which). The receptors originated from a man aged 18 to 30 who had mild COVID-19 (a few samples of this study predate the infection). Cell type and time point are not known.

At least ten counts were recorded for this clonotype. V is TRBV5-6 and J is TRBJ1-1; D is perhaps TRBD1 (5 bases). The germline V and J ends were trimmed by 6 bases and 0 bases, with 6 bases remaining between them. This CDR3 comprises 12 residues. Germline CDR1 is SGHDT and CDR2 is YYEEEE. CDR3 amino acids: CASTGLNTEAFF. CDR3 nucleotide sequence: TGTGCCAGCACAGGGCTGAACACTGAAGCTTTCTTT.

The chain employs TRBV12-3 or TRBV12-4 and TRBJ2-3; 7 bases map to TRBD1. CDR3 length equals 13 residues. V trimming: 5 bases; J trimming: 5 bases; junction bases outside the gene matches: 4. The CDR3, as DNA: TGTGCCAGCAGTATGAGGGGGCTAGATACGCAGTATTTT. It translates to CASSMRGLDTQYF.

About this clonotype: One end of the junction varies from germline; a read error may be responsible. The V gene is TRBV12-3 or TRBV12-4, the J gene TRBJ2-5; D is ambiguous. This CDR3 is built from 11 residues. The DNA for the CDR3 is TGTGCCAGCAGTGATTTAGGCGCCCGCAGCTTC. Translated, it gives CASSDLGARSF.

This chain joins TRBV7-9 and TRBJ2-1, with D perhaps TRBD2 (5 bases). This CDR3 is 14 amino acids long. Trimming took 4 bases from V and 8 from J, leaving 15 bases between them. Germline V gene data show CDR1 as SEHNR and CDR2 as FQNEAQ (reference sequence). This CDR3 reads CASSSIGSPDEQFF. The CDR3, as DNA: TGTGCCAGCAGCTCAATAGGGAGTCCCGATGAGCAGTTCTTC.

The chain employs TRBV6-1 and TRBJ1-2; D is perhaps TRBD1 (6 bases). Per germline, CDR1 MNHNS and CDR2 SASEGT. The CDR3 runs to 15 residues. The ends were cut back, 1 base at V and 0 bases at J, with 9 bases in the middle. The CDR3 DNA is TGTGCCAGCAGTGAAGTCTACAGGGCTAACTATGGCTACACCTTC. Residues: CASSEVYRANYGYTF.

This clonotype occurred a few times. J is TRBJ1-1 and V is TRBV9; D gene uncertain. This CDR3 is 16 amino acids long. Trimming removed 5 bases at V and 1 base at J, with 18 bases between. Germline values: CDR1 SGDLS, CDR2 YYNGEE. The CDR3 is CASRHLGGRENTEAFF. The CDR3 DNA reads TGTGCCAGCAGACACTTAGGAGGGAGAGAGAACACTGAAGCTTTCTTT.

This clonotype was counted a few times. The CDR3 nucleotides are TGTGCCAGCAGCTTAGACAGCTCTGAAGCTTTCTTT. This translates into CASSLDSSEAFF. This chain uses TRBV7-9 with TRBJ1-1; D is undetermined. Germline V gene data show CDR1 as SEHNR and CDR2 as FQNEAQ (reference sequence). The V end lost 1 base, the J end lost 6 bases, and 6 bases lay between the germline ends. This CDR3 is built from 12 residues.

Concerning this clonotype itself: A read error is possible here, since a much larger clone lies one base away. The chain carries TRBV6-6 and TRBJ1-5; no firm D call. CDR3 length: 11 amino acids. The V and J ends lost 6 bases and 3 bases respectively, with 3 bases between them. CDR1 is MNHNY and CDR2 is SVGAGI in the germline V gene (reference sequence). CDR3: CASSTNQPQHF. The CDR3 bases are TGTGCCAGCAGCACCAATCAGCCCCAGCATTTT.

The V gene is TRBV13, the J gene TRBJ1-4, with D perhaps matching TRBD1 (5 bases). Germline V gene data show CDR1 as PRHDT and CDR2 as FYEKMQ (reference sequence). The CDR3 length is 15 residues. Trimming took 5 bases from V and 8 from J, leaving 18 bases between them. The CDR3 DNA reads as TGTGCCAGCAGCACCTACACGGGGGGTAACGAAAAACTGTTTTTT. Translation: CASSTYTGGNEKLFF. The full variable domain, with the rest looked up from reference TRBV13 and TRBJ1-4, is AAGVIQSPRHLIKEKRETATLKCYPIPRHDTVYWYQQGPGQDPQFLISFYEKMQSDKGSIPDRFSAQQFSDYHSELNMSSLELGDSALYFCASSTYTGGNEKLFFGSGTQLSVL.

V gene TRBV3-1 combines with J gene TRBJ2-4, with 8 bases aligning to TRBD1. Trimming cost V 2 bases and J 8 bases; bases outside gene matches: 8. The germline V gene has CDR1 LGHDT and CDR2 YNNKEL (reference sequence). This CDR3 is built from 15 residues. The CDR3 DNA sequence: TGTGCCAGCAGCCAACGGGCAGGGGGCGCAGACATTCAGTACTTC. As protein: CASSQRAGGADIQYF.

The V call is TRBV6-5, the J call TRBJ2-1; D may match TRBD1 or TRBD2 (6 bases each). This CDR3 is built from 15 residues. Trimming stripped 3 bases from V and 5 bases from J, with 14 bases between. The germline V gene encodes CDR1 MNHEY and CDR2 SVGAGI. CDR3 DNA: TGTGCCAGCAGTTATACGGGGGCGCGAGACAATGAGCAGTTCTTC. Translation: CASSYTGARDNEQFF.

The CDR3 coding sequence is TGTGCCAGCAGCTTAGGATTGGGGACAGGGATAAGGAACTATGGCTACACCTTC. Translation gives CASSLGLGTGIRNYGYTF. This chain connects TRBV7-2 to TRBJ1-2; TRBD1 matches at 9 bases. This CDR3 contains 18 residues. The germline CDR1 and CDR2 sequences are SGHTA and FQGNSA. V gave up 1 base and J gave up 2 bases; unmatched junction bases: 11.

This clonotype was found once. Here the CDR3 reads CASSLMGQGFRGYTF. CDR3 nucleotide sequence: TGTGCCAGCAGCTTGATGGGACAGGGCTTTCGTGGCTACACCTTC. The V gene is TRBV5-5, the J gene TRBJ1-2; TRBD1 matches at 9 bases. The CDR3 extends over 15 amino acids. CDR1 SGHKS and CDR2 YYEKEE come from the germline V gene (reference sequence). The V segment lost 1 base and the J segment 7 bases; nucleotides outside the gene matches: 8.

This clonotype was observed a handful of times. The V call is TRBV6-5, the J call TRBJ2-4; 7 bases fit TRBD1. The CDR3 has 14 amino acids. The V and J ends lost 0 bases and 7 bases, in that order; junction bases with no gene match: 3. From germline, CDR1 is MNHEY and CDR2 SVGAGI. The DNA of the CDR3 is TGTGCCAGCAGTTACTCCGGCAGGGGGAACATTCAGTACTTC. Translating it yields CASSYSGRGNIQYF.

This clonotype was counted many times. This sequence joins TRBV5-1 and TRBJ1-1; D is possibly TRBD1 (5 bases). The CDR3 has 14 amino acids. Per germline, CDR1 SGHRS and CDR2 YFSETQ. Trimming removed 0 bases at V and 0 bases at J, with 6 bases between. The CDR3 protein is CASSLGGVNTEAFF. CDR3 DNA sequence: TGCGCCAGCAGCTTGGGAGGGGTGAACACTGAAGCTTTCTTT.

The CDR3 sequence: CSARSQETQYF. The CDR3 DNA sequence: TGCAGTGCTAGATCCCAAGAGACCCAGTACTTC. The genes are TRBV20-1 and TRBJ2-5, with D hard to call. CDR1 is DFQATT and CDR2 is SNEGSKA in the germline V gene (reference sequence). V shed 2 bases and J shed 1 base, with 2 bases lying between them. The CDR3 is 11 residues long.

Comments on this clonotype: The junction departs from the called germline gene at one end, perhaps through a read error. The chain has TRBV12-3 or TRBV12-4 and TRBJ2-5; either TRBD1 or TRBD2 may fit D (5 bases each). The CDR3 runs 11 residues. CDR3 nucleotides: TGTGCCAGCAGTCGATCGGGACGGCTCGACTTC. The encoded protein is CASSRSGRLDF.

This clonotype showed up just a few times. The chain couples TRBV3-1 to TRBJ2-3; D ambiguous. There are 16 residues in the CDR3. The germline V and J ends were trimmed by 4 bases and 4 bases, with 18 bases remaining between them. Germline assignment: CDR1 LGHDT and CDR2 YNNKEL (reference sequence). CDR3 coding DNA: TGTGCCAGCAGCCTAAACAGACCCAGAACTGCAGATACGCAGTATTTT. It is translated as CASSLNRPRTADTQYF.

CDR3 sequence reads: CASSVTLGGNEQFF. The CDR3, as DNA: TGTGCCAGCAGCGTGACTCTAGGGGGCAATGAGCAGTTCTTC. The genes are TRBV7-9 and TRBJ2-1; possible D gene TRBD1, 6 bases. The germline gives CDR1 SEHNR, CDR2 FQNEAQ (reference sequence). The CDR3 covers 14 residues. Trimming removed 5 bases from V and 6 bases from J, with 14 bases in between. Supplemented by reference TRBV7-9 and TRBJ2-1, the full variable domain reads DTGVSQNPRHKITKRGQNVTFRCDPISEHNRLYWYRQTLGQGPEFLTYFQNEAQLEKSRLLSDRFSAERPKGSFSTLEIQRTEQGDSAMYLCASSVTLGGNEQFFGPGTRLTVL.

This clonotype was detected only a few times. The rearrangement uses TRBV3-1 and TRBJ1-5; D unclear. Germline CDR1 and CDR2: LGHDT and YNNKEL (reference sequence). Trimming pared 1 base from V and 2 bases from J, leaving 12 bases between. The length of the CDR3 is 16 residues. The CDR3 sequence: CASSQGVGSGNQPQHF. The CDR3 DNA sequence: TGTGCCAGCAGCCAAGGTGTGGGGTCGGGCAATCAGCCCCAGCATTTT.

This clonotype was detected a few times. The chain has TRBV20-1 and TRBJ2-5, with D possibly TRBD2 on 5 matching bases. Germline V lookup: CDR1 DFQATT, CDR2 SNEGSKA (reference sequence). The V end was cut by 7 bases, the J end by 1 base, with 16 bases between. CDR3 length: 14 amino acids. The CDR3 region has the DNA TGCAGTGTTCCTACTAGTACCCTCCAAGAGACCCAGTACTTC. Translated: CSVPTSTLQETQYF.

The chain couples TRBV2 to TRBJ2-7; 10 bases are a match to TRBD1. Per germline, CDR1 SNHLY and CDR2 FYNNEI. The CDR3 covers 14 residues. Germline trimming cut 6 bases from V and 7 bases from J; bases unmatched to any gene: 9. The CDR3 loop is CASRTGTGVEEQYV. CDR3 coding DNA: TGTGCCAGCAGGACCGGGACAGGGGTGGAAGAGCAGTACGTC.

A few counts support this clonotype. The chain combines TRBV18 with TRBJ2-3; D might be TRBD1 (6 bases). CDR1 and CDR2 (germline): KGHSH, LQKENI. Trimming pared 1 base from V and 10 bases from J, leaving 18 bases between. This CDR3 comprises 15 residues. CDR3 sequence: CASSPRGPVAMAQYF. The CDR3 DNA reads TGTGCCAGCTCACCACGGGGGCCAGTCGCTATGGCGCAGTATTTT.

The chain has TRBV20-1 and TRBJ2-3, with D maybe TRBD2 (6 bases). The V end lost 3 bases, the J end lost 2 bases, and 15 bases lay between the germline ends. Germline V lookup: CDR1 DFQATT, CDR2 SNEGSKA (reference sequence). The CDR3 has 15 residues. The DNA for the CDR3 is TGCAGTGCTAGCGTTGCGGGGCAGGTCACAGATACGCAGTATTTT. Amino acids: CSASVAGQVTDTQYF.

The J gene is TRBJ2-4, the V gene TRBV4-1; possibly TRBD2 for D (6 bases). V was shortened by 3 bases and J by 7 bases, with 16 bases between the two germline ends. Germline V gene lookup returns CDR1 MGHRA and CDR2 YSYEKL. CDR3 size: 15 residues. Written as DNA, the CDR3 is TGCGCCAGCAGCCAGACAGCGGGCCCTAGGAACATTCAGTACTTC. Protein product: CASSQTAGPRNIQYF.

This chain connects TRBV4-1 to TRBJ2-1; possible D gene TRBD2, 5 bases. The CDR3 is made up of 16 amino acids. Germline V gene lookup returns CDR1 MGHRA and CDR2 YSYEKL. Deletions cut 3 bases from V and 8 bases from J, with 20 bases between. CDR3 in amino acids: CASSHLRGMNRDEQFF. CDR3 DNA sequence: TGCGCCAGCAGCCATCTCCGGGGTATGAACCGGGATGAGCAGTTCTTC.

In this sample, this clonotype turned up a few times. The chain couples TRBV5-4 to TRBJ2-3, with 7 bases that match TRBD2. The J segment lost 0 bases and the V segment lost 0 bases, leaving 4 bases of the junction unmatched. The CDR3 totals 16 residues. Germline lookup yields CDR1 SGHNT and CDR2 YYREEE (reference sequence). Here the CDR3 DNA reads TGTGCCAGCAGCTTGGGGAGCGGGGTCAGCACAGATACGCAGTATTTT. Translated, it gives CASSLGSGVSTDTQYF. Full variable domain (missing parts from reference TRBV5-4 and TRBJ2-3): ETGVTQSPTHLIKTRGQQVTLRCSSQSGHNTVSWYQQALGQGPQFIFQYYREEENGRGNFPPRFSGLQFPNYSSELNVNALELDDSALYLCASSLGSGVSTDTQYFGPGTRLTVL.

In its sample, this clonotype was seen a few times. This rearrangement joins TRBV7-2 to TRBJ2-3, with D tentatively TRBD2 (6 bases). Trimming took off 4 bases at V and 2 bases at J, with 13 bases between the two ends. Germline V gives CDR1 SGHTA, CDR2 FQGNSA. The CDR3 covers 15 residues. CDR3 region: CASSWRVGSTDTQYF. The CDR3 bases are TGTGCCAGCAGCTGGAGGGTTGGCTCCACAGATACGCAGTATTTT.

This clonotype was counted only a few times. The rearrangement links TRBV5-6 to TRBJ2-5, with TRBD1 identical over 7 bases. Germline assignment: CDR1 SGHDT and CDR2 YYEEEE. Trimming took 1 base from V and 6 from J; bases not matched to a gene: 12. CDR3 length equals 16 residues. The CDR3 sequence: CASSLSGDRDFQTQYF. As DNA, the CDR3 is TGTGCCAGCAGCTTGTCTGGGGACAGAGACTTCCAGACCCAGTACTTC.